The clone carrying this T cell receptor beta chain appeared many times. TCRdb reprocessed the 5' RACE reads with MiXCR, giving one entry per CDR3 protein. The sample lists under 70,000 distinct CDR3 sequences, around 4.7% occurring once. This entry comes from a study of early T cells in non-severe SARS-CoV-2 infection. Study-wide background: Chains were unpaired, as sequencing was done on bulk RNA from unsorted whole blood.

The CDR3 spans 14 residues. Germline trimming cut 5 bases from V and 7 bases from J; bases unmatched to any gene: 8. Germline V gives CDR1 DFQATT, CDR2 SNEGSKA (reference sequence). The rearrangement links TRBV20-1 to TRBJ2-1; TRBD1 agrees at 10 bases. The sequence derives from an adult who was a healthcare worker with PCR-confirmed SARS-CoV-2 infection or an uninfected control (not recorded which). Sequenced: whole blood. Here the CDR3 DNA reads TGCAGTGCTCGGACAGGGGGAGGAGTGAATGAGCAGTTCTTC. Its protein is CSARTGGGVNEQFF.